This entry features one TCR beta chain sequence. Seattle's cohort entered during active infection and was followed longitudinally. Original handling: Amplification of reference gene primers provided the estimated nucleated cell counts. Method: immunoSEQ multiplex PCR; TCRdb's copy keeps in-frame clones and lacks some. V and J calls and clone size follow that table, whereas D and trimming were derived from the DNA. Among approximately 75,000 clones, approximately 86% were seen once, and the ten largest hold approximately 6.3%. The record originates from a study of blood T cell repertoires in COVID-19. At the level of the study: COVID-19 samples from acute and convalescent phases originated in the United States, Italy and Spain. Sample material is recorded as cDNA or gDNA derived from T cells, B-cell-depleted T cells, or PBMCs.

The source is a man aged 80 or over with COVID-19, enrolled during active disease. Specimen: peripheral blood.

In nucleotides, the CDR3 is TGCGCCACCTCGGGGACAGACAACTACTCTGGGGCCAACGTCCTGACTTTC. Protein: CATSGTDNYSGANVLTF. This chain uses TRBV10-2 with TRBJ2-6; 7 bases are shared with TRBD1. The CDR3 is 17 residues long. V lost 10 bases to trimming and J lost 0 bases; unmatched junction nucleotides: 12. Germline CDR1 reads WSHSY; CDR2 reads SAAADI.